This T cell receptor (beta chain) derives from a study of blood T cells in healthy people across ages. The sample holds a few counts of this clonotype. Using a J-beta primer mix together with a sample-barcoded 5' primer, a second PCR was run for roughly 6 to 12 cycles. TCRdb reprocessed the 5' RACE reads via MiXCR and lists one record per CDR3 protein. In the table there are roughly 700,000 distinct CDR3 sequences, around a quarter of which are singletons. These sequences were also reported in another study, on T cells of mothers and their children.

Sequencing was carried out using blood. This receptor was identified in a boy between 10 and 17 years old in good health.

Here the CDR3 reads CASSERGRSYEQYF. The CDR3 DNA is TGTGCCAGCTCCGAGAGAGGCAGGTCCTACGAGCAGTACTTC. The chain links TRBV6-1 to TRBJ2-7; D remains unclear. V lost 8 bases and J 1 base, leaving 15 bases between the germline ends. Germline V gene data show CDR1 as MNHNS and CDR2 as SASEGT. CDR3 size: 14 residues.